This T cell receptor (beta chain) was documented in a study of blood T cells in healthy people across ages. Sample-barcoded 5' priming and a J-beta primer mix drove a second PCR of about 6 to 12 cycles. Sequencing recovered at least 2.5 million CDR3-containing paired-end reads from each sample. TCRdb re-called the 5' RACE reads with MiXCR, one entry per CDR3 protein. Counted here are around 750,000 distinct CDR3 sequences, about 55% occurring once; the ten biggest clones make up 41%. With regard to this clonotype: As yet, its antigen is unknown.

Healthy Caucasian individuals from Russia aged about 6 to 90 were enrolled as donors. Each sample used at least 7 million PBMCs. Trimming pared 5 bases from V and 5 bases from J, leaving 6 bases between. The CDR3 sequence is 12 residues long. Study conclusions and caveats: Naive T cell percentage and TCR beta diversity correlated strongly.

The TCR originated in a man at least 80 years old in good health. The chain has TRBV12-3 or TRBV12-4 and TRBJ2-2, with no clear D. Input material: blood. Here the CDR3 DNA reads TGTGCCAGCAGTCCGGATACCGGGGAGCTGTTTTTT. This encodes CASSPDTGELFF.